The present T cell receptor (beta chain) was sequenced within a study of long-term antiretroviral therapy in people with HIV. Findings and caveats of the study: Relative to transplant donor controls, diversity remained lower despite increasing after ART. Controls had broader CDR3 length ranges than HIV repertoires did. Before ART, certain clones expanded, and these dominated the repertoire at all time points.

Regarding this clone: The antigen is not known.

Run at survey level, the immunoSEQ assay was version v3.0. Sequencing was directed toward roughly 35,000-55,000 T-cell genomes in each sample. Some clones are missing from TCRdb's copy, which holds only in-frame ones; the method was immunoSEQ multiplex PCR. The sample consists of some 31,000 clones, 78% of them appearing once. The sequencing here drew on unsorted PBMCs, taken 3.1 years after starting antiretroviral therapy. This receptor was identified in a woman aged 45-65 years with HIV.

This chain's CDR3 is CSVVGLGPGANVLTF. CDR3 DNA sequence: TGCAGCGTTGTTGGGCTGGGGCCAGGGGCCAACGTCCTGACTTTC. The V call is TRBV29-1, the J call TRBJ2-6; TRBD1 is a possible D gene (5 bases). V was shortened by 4 bases and J by 4 bases, with 14 bases between the two germline ends. The CDR3 length is 15 residues. Germline values: CDR1 SQVTM, CDR2 ANQGSEA.